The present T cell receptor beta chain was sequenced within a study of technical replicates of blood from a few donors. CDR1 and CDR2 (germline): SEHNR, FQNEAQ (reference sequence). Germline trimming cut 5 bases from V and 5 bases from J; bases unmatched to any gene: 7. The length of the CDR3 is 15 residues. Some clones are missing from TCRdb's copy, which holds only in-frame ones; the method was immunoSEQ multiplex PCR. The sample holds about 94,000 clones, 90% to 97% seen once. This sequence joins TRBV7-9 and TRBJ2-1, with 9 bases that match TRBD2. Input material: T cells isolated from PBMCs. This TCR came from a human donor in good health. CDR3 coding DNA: TGTGCCAGCAGCGACTTAGCGGGAGAAGACAATGAGCAGTTCTTC. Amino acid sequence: CASSDLAGEDNEQFF.